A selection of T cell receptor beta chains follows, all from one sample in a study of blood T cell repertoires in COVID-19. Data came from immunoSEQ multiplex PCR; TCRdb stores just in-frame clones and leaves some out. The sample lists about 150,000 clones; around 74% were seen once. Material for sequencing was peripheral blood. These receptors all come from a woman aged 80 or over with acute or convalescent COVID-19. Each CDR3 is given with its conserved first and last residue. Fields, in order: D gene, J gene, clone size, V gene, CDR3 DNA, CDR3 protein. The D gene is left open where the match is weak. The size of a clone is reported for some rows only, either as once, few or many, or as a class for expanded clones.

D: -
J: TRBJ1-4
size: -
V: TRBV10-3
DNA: TGTGCCATCAGTGACACACGGACAGAAAAAACAGAAAAACTGTTTTTT
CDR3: CAISDTRTEKTEKLFF

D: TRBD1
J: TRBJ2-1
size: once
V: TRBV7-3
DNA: TGTGCCAGCAGCTCAGCCGGGACAGGGCTTCGCAATGAGCAGTTCTTC
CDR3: CASSSAGTGLRNEQFF

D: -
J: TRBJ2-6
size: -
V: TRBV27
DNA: TGTGCCAGCAGTTTATGGACACCAACCCTCTCTGGGGCCAACGTCCTGACTTTC
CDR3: CASSLWTPTLSGANVLTF

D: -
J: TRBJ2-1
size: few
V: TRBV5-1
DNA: TGCGCCAGCAGCTTGGGTTCTATCCTCTATGTTACGGGAGAAAGGGTGGATGAGCAGTTCTTC
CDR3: CASSLGSILYVTGERVDEQFF

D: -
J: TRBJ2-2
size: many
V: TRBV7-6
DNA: TGTGCCAGCAGCTACAACAGACAGAACACCGGGGAGCTGTTTTTT
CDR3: CASSYNRQNTGELFF

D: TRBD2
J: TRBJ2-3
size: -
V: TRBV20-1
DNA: TGCAGTGCTAGTCTCAGAACTAGCGGGATTTTTGATACGCAGTATTTT
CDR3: CSASLRTSGIFDTQYF

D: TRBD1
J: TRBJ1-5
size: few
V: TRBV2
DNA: TGTGCCAGCAGGGAACAGGGGAATCAGCCCCAGCATTTT
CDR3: CASREQGNQPQHF

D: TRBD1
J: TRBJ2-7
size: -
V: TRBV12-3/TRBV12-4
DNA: TGTGCCAGCAGTTCCGCGGACAGGGGTTTGCAGTACTTC
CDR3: CASSSADRGLQYF

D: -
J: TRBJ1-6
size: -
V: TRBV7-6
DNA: TGTGCCAGCAGCGTCCGGGACTTTAGTAATTCACCCCTCCACTTT
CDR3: CASSVRDFSNSPLHF

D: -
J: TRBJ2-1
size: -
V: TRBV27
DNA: TGTGCCAGCAGGGAGTCCTACAATGAGCAGTTCTTC
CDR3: CASRESYNEQFF

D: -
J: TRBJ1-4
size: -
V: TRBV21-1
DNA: TGTGCCAGCAGCAAAGAGGACAGTTTCGGAGGAAAACTGTTTTTT
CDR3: CASSKEDSFGGKLFF

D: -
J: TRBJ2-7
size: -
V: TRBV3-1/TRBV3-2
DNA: TGTGCCAGCAGCCCTAACAGTGCCTCCTACGAGCAGTACTTC
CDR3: CASSPNSASYEQYF

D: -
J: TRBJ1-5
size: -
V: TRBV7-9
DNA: TGTGCCAGCAGTCCTTACGGGGGACCGGATCAGCCCCAGCATTTT
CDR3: CASSPYGGPDQPQHF

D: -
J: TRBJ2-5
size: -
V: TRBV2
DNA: TGTGCCAGCAGTCGAGGGGAGACCCAGTACTTC
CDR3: CASSRGETQYF

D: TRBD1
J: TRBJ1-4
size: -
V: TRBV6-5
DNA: TGTGCCAGCAGTTACTGGGGCAGGGGGCATGAAAAACTGTTTTTT
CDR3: CASSYWGRGHEKLFF

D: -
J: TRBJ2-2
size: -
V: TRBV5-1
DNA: TGCGCCAGCAGCTTCGACGACTCATCCGCCGGGGAGCTGTTTTTT
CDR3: CASSFDDSSAGELFF

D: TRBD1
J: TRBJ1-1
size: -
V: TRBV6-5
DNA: TGTGCCAGCACCGCGGGACAGGGTGGCGACACTGAAGCTTTCTTT
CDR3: CASTAGQGGDTEAFF

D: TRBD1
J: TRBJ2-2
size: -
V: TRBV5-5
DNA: TGTGCCAGCAGCCTGGGACAGGGGTACACCGGGGAGCTGTTTTTT
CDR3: CASSLGQGYTGELFF

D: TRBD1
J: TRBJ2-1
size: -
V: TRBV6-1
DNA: TGTGCCAGCAGTGCAGCTTGGGACAGGACACAGTTCTTC
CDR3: CASSAAWDRTQFF

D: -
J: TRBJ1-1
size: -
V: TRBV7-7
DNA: TGTGCCAGCAGCTTGAGGACTAACACTGAAGCTTTCTTT
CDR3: CASSLRTNTEAFF

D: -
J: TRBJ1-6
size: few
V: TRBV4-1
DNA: TGCGCCAGCAGCGGGGTGTTGGGGGAGGATTCACCCCTCCACTTT
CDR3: CASSGVLGEDSPLHF

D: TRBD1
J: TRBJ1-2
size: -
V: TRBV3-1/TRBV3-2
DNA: TGTGCCAGCAGCCAGGGGGACAGGCAGGGGGGGGGCTACACCTTC
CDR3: CASSQGDRQGGGYTF

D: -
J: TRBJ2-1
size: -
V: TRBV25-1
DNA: TGTGCCAGCAGTGGTGCGGTCTCCTACAATGAGCAGTTCTTC
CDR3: CASSGAVSYNEQFF

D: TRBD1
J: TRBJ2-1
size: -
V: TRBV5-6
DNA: TGTGCCAGCAGCACTCCCCTGACAGGGATATACAATGAGCAGTTCTTC
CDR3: CASSTPLTGIYNEQFF